Listed here are 23 T cell receptor beta chains from one sample, sequenced in a study of cytomegalovirus exposure and HLA in healthy donors. PCR used 60 Vbeta primers and 13 Jbeta primers. Libraries were prepared by immunoSEQ multiplex PCR; TCRdb keeps only in-frame clonotypes and omits some of them. The sample holds roughly 77,000 clones, 67% seen once. What was sequenced was PBMCs. These receptors came from a woman aged 45-65 years in good health and CMV-seropositive.

A few counts support this clone. The CDR3 here is CASSVALRTTAQPQHF. The CDR3 DNA reads TGTGCCAGCAGCGTAGCGTTAAGGACTACCGCTCAGCCCCAGCATTTT. The V call is TRBV9, the J call TRBJ1-5; D gene ambiguous. The CDR3 has 16 residues. CDR1 is SGDLS and CDR2 is YYNGEE in the germline V gene. Trimming cost V 0 bases and J 6 bases, with 16 bases left between them.

This clone was seen only a few times. The CDR3 nucleotides read TGTGCCAGCAGCACACGAAGTGGAGGGAGACGAAACGAGCAGTACTTC. Protein product: CASSTRSGGRRNEQYF. The J gene is TRBJ2-7, the V gene TRBV13, with TRBD2 as a possible D gene (6 bases). V dropped 5 bases and J dropped 5 bases, with 22 bases sitting between them. This CDR3 has 16 residues. Germline V gene data show CDR1 as PRHDT and CDR2 as FYEKMQ (reference sequence). The full variable domain, with the rest looked up from reference TRBV13 and TRBJ2-7, is AAGVIQSPRHLIKEKRETATLKCYPIPRHDTVYWYQQGPGQDPQFLISFYEKMQSDKGSIPDRFSAQQFSDYHSELNMSSLELGDSALYFCASSTRSGGRRNEQYFGPGTRLTVT.

The genes are TRBV10-1 and TRBJ1-1; TRBD1 is a possible D gene (5 bases). This CDR3 comprises 12 residues. CDR1 is WNHNN, CDR2 SYGVQD, per germline (reference sequence). Deletions cut 4 bases from V and 5 bases from J, with 8 bases between. The CDR3 protein is CASSAGRTEAFF. CDR3 in DNA: TGCGCCAGCAGTGCAGGGAGGACTGAAGCTTTCTTT.

The chain combines TRBV19 with TRBJ1-1, with D perhaps matching TRBD1 (5 bases). The CDR3 totals 12 residues. Trimming stripped 6 bases from V and 4 bases from J, with 9 bases between. Germline loops: CDR1 LNHDA, CDR2 SQIVND (reference sequence). CDR3 in amino acids: CASSTRVTEAFF. In nucleotides, the CDR3 is TGTGCCAGTAGCACCAGGGTCACTGAAGCTTTCTTT.

J is TRBJ2-1 and V is TRBV9; 8 nucleotides line up with TRBD2. Germline CDR1 reads SGDLS; CDR2 reads YYNGEE. This CDR3 is 15 amino acids long. J was trimmed by 8 bases and V by 1 base; bases with no gene match: 8. CDR3 protein: CASSVTGTSNDEQFF. The CDR3 DNA follows: TGTGCCAGCAGCGTAACCGGGACTAGTAACGATGAGCAGTTCTTC.

This clone has a handful of counts. This chain joins TRBV6-1 and TRBJ1-4, with 9 bases fitting TRBD1. The CDR3 is 15 amino acids. Germline CDR1 and CDR2: MNHNS and SASEGT. With V trimmed by 2 bases and J by 6 bases, 4 bases remained unmatched. The CDR3 region is CASSELDRGDEKLFF. The CDR3 DNA reads TGTGCCAGCAGTGAACTCGACAGGGGGGATGAAAAACTGTTTTTT.

The chain couples TRBV5-1 to TRBJ1-1; D unclear. The CDR3 runs to 14 residues. Trimming left V 1 base short and J 3 bases short, with 10 bases between. Germline V gene lookup returns CDR1 SGHRS and CDR2 YFSETQ. The CDR3 reads CASSLTGEDTEAFF. CDR3 nucleotides: TGCGCCAGCAGCTTGACGGGTGAGGACACTGAAGCTTTCTTT.

This chain joins TRBV4-1 and TRBJ2-2, with D maybe TRBD2 (5 bases). The CDR3 consists of 17 residues. Deletions cut 1 base from V and 4 bases from J, with 16 bases between. Germline CDR1 is MGHRA and CDR2 is YSYEKL. CDR3 coding DNA: TGCGCCAGCAGCCAAGGAGCGCCGGGGTGGGGCACCGGGGAGCTGTTTTTT. This codes for CASSQGAPGWGTGELFF.

The rearrangement joins TRBV9 to TRBJ2-2; the D gene is possibly TRBD1 (6 bases). The germline V gene has CDR1 SGDLS and CDR2 YYNGEE. Trimming removed 3 bases at V and 5 bases at J, with 8 bases between. The CDR3 loop spans 13 amino acids. The CDR3 is CASSAGVTGELFF. The CDR3 DNA reads as TGTGCCAGCAGCGCAGGGGTAACCGGGGAGCTGTTTTTT. The variable domain in full, with the rest retrieved from reference TRBV9 and TRBJ2-2, is DSGVTQTPKHLITATGQRVTLRCSPRSGDLSVYWYQQSLDQGLQFLIQYYNGEERAKGNILERFSAQQFPDLHSELNLSSLELGDSALYFCASSAGVTGELFFGEGSRLTVL.

This chain links TRBV20-1 with TRBJ1-2; TRBD1 might be the D (6 bases). Trimming shortened V by 6 bases and J by 5 bases, and 10 bases separated the two germline ends. Germline-derived CDR1 and CDR2 are DFQATT and SNEGSKA (reference sequence). The CDR3 consists of 11 residues. DNA for the CDR3: TGCAGTGCCGGGACAAGTTATGGCTACACCTTC. Protein sequence: CSAGTSYGYTF.

The chain joins TRBV4-1 to TRBJ2-3; tentative D call: TRBD2 (6 bases). The V gene's germline CDR1 is MGHRA and CDR2 YSYEKL. V lost 4 bases to trimming and J lost 2 bases, with 19 bases between them. This CDR3 region has 17 residues. The CDR3 DNA reads TGCGCCAGCAGCCCTGTGGGGGGTAGTTTTCACACAGATACGCAGTATTTT. Translating it yields CASSPVGGSFHTDTQYF.

The V and J genes are TRBV6-1 and TRBJ2-5, with D tentatively TRBD1 (5 bases). Germline lookup yields CDR1 MNHNS and CDR2 SASEGT. The CDR3 contains 13 residues. The V end was cut by 5 bases, the J end by 2 bases, with 9 bases between. CDR3 in DNA: TGTGCCAGCAGTATACAGGCACAAGAGACCCAGTACTTC. Its protein product is CASSIQAQETQYF.

The rearrangement uses TRBV7-9 and TRBJ1-2; the match to TRBD1 covers 7 bases. Germline assignment: CDR1 SEHNR and CDR2 FQNEAQ (reference sequence). CDR3 length equals 15 residues. The junction had 5 bases not matched to a gene; V was cut back by 4 bases and J by 0 bases. The CDR3 protein is CASSSWGQSNYGYTF. CDR3 nucleotides: TGTGCCAGCAGCTCTTGGGGACAGTCTAACTATGGCTACACCTTC.

A few counts support this clone. V and J are TRBV10-1 and TRBJ2-3, with TRBD2 as a possible D gene (7 bases). The CDR3 contains 15 residues. V lost 3 bases and J lost 1, with 11 bases in between. Germline lookup yields CDR1 WNHNN and CDR2 SYGVQD (reference sequence). CDR3 sequence reads: CASSDGGAGTDTQYF. In DNA form, the CDR3 reads TGCGCCAGCAGTGATGGGGGGGCCGGCACAGATACGCAGTATTTT.

The chain joins TRBV6-1 to TRBJ2-3; 7 nucleotides match TRBD1. CDR3 length equals 16 residues. V trimming: 3 bases; J trimming: 4 bases; junction bases outside the gene matches: 10. Germline V gene data show CDR1 as MNHNS and CDR2 as SASEGT. Written as DNA, the CDR3 is TGTGCCAGCAGTGATCCGGGACAGTCAAGTGCAGATACGCAGTATTTT. This sequence encodes CASSDPGQSSADTQYF.

CDR3 nucleotide sequence: TGTGCCAGTAGTATAGAACAGGAGAGCATGAACACTGAAGCTTTCTTT. Amino acids: CASSIEQESMNTEAFF. V gene TRBV19 combines with J gene TRBJ1-1, with D possibly TRBD1 on 5 matching bases. Germline V gene sequence: CDR1 LNHDA, CDR2 SQIVND (reference sequence). The CDR3 is 16 residues long. With 0 bases removed from V and 0 bases from J, the gap between germline ends came to 11 bases.

The chain combines TRBV7-3 with TRBJ2-1; 9 positions agree with TRBD1. CDR1 is SGHTA and CDR2 is FQGTGA in the germline V gene. CDR3 length equals 12 residues. Trimming at V came to 1 base and at J to 12 bases, leaving 1 base not matched to a gene. As DNA, the CDR3 is TGTGCCAGCAGCTTAAGGGGACAGGGGCAGTTCTTC. Amino acid sequence: CASSLRGQGQFF.

The V and J genes are TRBV19 and TRBJ2-2; the match to TRBD1 covers 8 bases. CDR3 length equals 15 residues. Trimming removed 9 bases from V and 1 base from J; junction bases left unmatched: 7. Germline V gene sequence: CDR1 LNHDA, CDR2 SQIVND (reference sequence). The CDR3: CASSRDRWNTGELFF. The CDR3 DNA follows: TGTGCCAGCAGCCGGGACAGGTGGAACACCGGGGAGCTGTTTTTT.

The genes are TRBV6-1 and TRBJ1-6; 8 bases map to TRBD1. Germline CDR1 MNHNS, CDR2 SASEGT. The V segment lost 7 bases and the J segment 9 bases; nucleotides outside the gene matches: 5. CDR3 size: 13 residues. The CDR3 here is CASIQGDISPLHF. In DNA, the CDR3 is TGTGCCAGCATACAGGGGGACATTTCACCCCTCCACTTT.

This chain uses TRBV9 with TRBJ2-1; tentatively, D is TRBD2 (5 bases). There are 16 residues in the CDR3. Between the trimmed V and J ends, which lost 3 bases and 3 bases, there was a span of 16 bases. CDR1 is SGDLS, CDR2 YYNGEE, per germline. For the CDR3, the DNA is TGTGCCAGCAGCGCGAGGACTGACGCGATCTACAATGAGCAGTTCTTC. Translating gives CASSARTDAIYNEQFF.

A few counts support this clone. V gene TRBV7-9 combines with J gene TRBJ2-1; D gene ambiguous. Germline-derived CDR1 and CDR2 are SEHNR and FQNEAQ (reference sequence). The germline V and J ends were trimmed by 0 bases and 8 bases, with 5 bases remaining between them. CDR3 length: 12 residues. Written as DNA, the CDR3 is TGTGCCAGCAGCTTAGCGGCACATGAGCAGTTCTTC. This sequence encodes CASSLAAHEQFF.

The V and J genes are TRBV9 and TRBJ2-7; 10 bases map to TRBD1. Germline-derived CDR1 and CDR2 are SGDLS and YYNGEE. The CDR3 covers 14 residues. V gave up 3 bases and J gave up 5 bases; unmatched junction bases: 5. The CDR3 nucleotides are TGTGCCAGCAGCGGGGGGGACAGGGGTCACGAGCAGTACTTC. Protein product: CASSGGDRGHEQYF.

The chain recombines TRBV7-2 with TRBJ1-6, with D possibly TRBD1 on 6 matching bases. Germline V gene sequence: CDR1 SGHTA, CDR2 FQGNSA. V was cut by 3 bases and J by 8 bases, with 11 bases left in between. The CDR3 runs to 14 residues. CDR3 sequence (DNA): TGTGCCAGCAGCTTTCAGGGGTGGGATTCACCCCTCCACTTT. Its protein product is CASSFQGWDSPLHF.